Presented here are 5 T cell receptor beta chains from one specimen sequenced in a study of CD8 T cells in Susac syndrome. Random-hexamer reverse transcription was applied to roughly 0.45 to 1 ug RNA. One entry per CDR3 protein results from TCRdb running MiXCR on the immunoSEQ multiplex PCR reads. Here the sample spans about 430,000 distinct CDR3 sequences, approximately 89% being singletons. The sample comprised CD8+ T cells from PBMCs. Receptor source: a human donor with multiple sclerosis.

Concerning this clonotype: At one end, the junction sequence differs from germline, possibly due to a read error. The V and J genes are TRBV5-1 and TRBJ1-1, with TRBD1 as a possible D gene (5 bases). The germline V gene encodes CDR1 SGHRS and CDR2 YFSETQ. The CDR3 is 13 amino acids. The CDR3 is CASKLVVDTDAFF. In DNA, the CDR3 is TGCGCCAGCAAGCTGGTGGTGGACACTGACGCTTTCTTT.

This clonotype was seen a single time. CDR3 region: CASTGGDEQYF. Written as DNA, the CDR3 is TGTGCCAGCACCGGGGGAGACGAGCAGTACTTC. The rearrangement uses TRBV2 and TRBJ2-7; perhaps TRBD2 as D (6 bases). CDR1 is SNHLY, CDR2 FYNNEI, per germline. The CDR3 sequence is 11 residues long. V lost 7 bases, J lost 5 bases, and 9 bases lay in between.

The chain links TRBV20-1 to TRBJ1-5; possibly TRBD1 for D (5 bases). This CDR3 comprises 17 residues. The V end lost 0 bases, the J end lost 3 bases, and 18 bases lay between the germline ends. Germline V gene sequence: CDR1 DFQATT, CDR2 SNEGSKA (reference sequence). CDR3 sequence reads: CSARDPRDPEVNQPQHF. CDR3 bases: TGCAGTGCTAGAGACCCTCGGGACCCGGAAGTCAATCAGCCCCAGCATTTT.

V usage is TRBV29-1 and J usage is TRBJ2-7, with D perhaps matching TRBD2 (6 bases). From germline, CDR1 is SQVTM and CDR2 ANQGSEA. The CDR3 is 13 amino acids. V was trimmed by 7 bases and J by 7 bases, leaving 20 bases between them. CDR3 nucleotide sequence: TGCAGCGCGGATCTAATCGGTGGGGGGGAGCAGTACTTC. Protein product: CSADLIGGGEQYF.

This clonotype was seen a handful of times. The chain employs TRBV27 and TRBJ2-1; the match to TRBD2 covers 8 bases. V was pared by 5 bases and J by 2 bases, with 5 bases of the junction left unmatched. CDR3 length: 15 residues. Germline V lookup: CDR1 MNHEY, CDR2 SMNVEV (reference sequence). DNA for the CDR3: TGTGCCAGCAGTCCTCCGGGAGGGCCCTACAATGAGCAGTTCTTC. This translates into CASSPPGGPYNEQFF.